This T cell receptor beta chain is from a study of blood T cell repertoires in COVID-19. V lost 1 base and J lost 5, with 9 bases in between. CDR3 size: 14 residues. Germline values: CDR1 SGDLS, CDR2 YYNGEE. The method was immunoSEQ multiplex PCR; TCRdb's version includes in-frame clones alone and lacks a portion of them. The table includes 180,000 or so clones, 80% to 90% detected once. This sequence originates from a man in his sixties with acute or convalescent COVID-19. V is TRBV9 and J is TRBJ1-4, with a weak D call TRBD1 (5 bases). The material sequenced was peripheral blood. CDR3 in amino acids: CASSVSSGNEKLFF. In nucleotides, the CDR3 is TGTGCCAGCAGCGTAAGTTCAGGGAATGAAAAACTGTTTTTT.